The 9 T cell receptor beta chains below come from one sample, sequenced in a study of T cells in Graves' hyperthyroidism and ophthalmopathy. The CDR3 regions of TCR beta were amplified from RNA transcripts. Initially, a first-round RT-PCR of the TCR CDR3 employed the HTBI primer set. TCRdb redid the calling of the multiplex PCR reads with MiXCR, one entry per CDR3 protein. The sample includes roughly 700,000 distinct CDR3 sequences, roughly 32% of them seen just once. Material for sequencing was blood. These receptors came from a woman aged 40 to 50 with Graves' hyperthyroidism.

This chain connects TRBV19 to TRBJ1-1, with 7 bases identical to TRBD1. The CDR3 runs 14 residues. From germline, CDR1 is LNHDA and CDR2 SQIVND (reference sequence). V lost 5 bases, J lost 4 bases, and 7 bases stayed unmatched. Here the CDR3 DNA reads TGTGCCAGTAGTTTCGGGACAGAGGGCACTGAAGCTTTCTTT. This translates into CASSFGTEGTEAFF.

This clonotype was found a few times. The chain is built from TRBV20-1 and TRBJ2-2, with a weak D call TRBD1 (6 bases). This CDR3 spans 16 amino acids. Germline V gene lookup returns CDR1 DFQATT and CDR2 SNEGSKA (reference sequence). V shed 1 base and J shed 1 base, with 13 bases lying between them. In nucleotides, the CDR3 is TGCAGTGCTAGAGGTCCTAGGGGGTGGAACACCGGGGAGCTGTTTTTT. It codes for CSARGPRGWNTGELFF.

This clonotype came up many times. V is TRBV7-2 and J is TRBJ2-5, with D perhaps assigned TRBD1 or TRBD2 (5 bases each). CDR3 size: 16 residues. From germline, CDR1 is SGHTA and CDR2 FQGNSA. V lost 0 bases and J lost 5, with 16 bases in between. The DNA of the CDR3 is TGTGCCAGCAGCTTAGCCGGGGCAGGACGAAGGGAGACCCAGTACTTC. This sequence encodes CASSLAGAGRRETQYF.

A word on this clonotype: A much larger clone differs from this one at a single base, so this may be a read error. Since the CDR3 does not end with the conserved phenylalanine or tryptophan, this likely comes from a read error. The CDR3 DNA follows: TGCAGTGCTTGTTTGGACGGCAATCAGCCCCAGCATTCT. This gives the protein CSACLDGNQPQHS. The chain joins TRBV20-1 to TRBJ1-5; D call uncertain. With 5 bases removed from V and 2 bases from J, the gap between germline ends came to 10 bases. Germline V gene sequence: CDR1 DFQATT, CDR2 SNEGSKA (reference sequence). The CDR3 spans 13 residues.

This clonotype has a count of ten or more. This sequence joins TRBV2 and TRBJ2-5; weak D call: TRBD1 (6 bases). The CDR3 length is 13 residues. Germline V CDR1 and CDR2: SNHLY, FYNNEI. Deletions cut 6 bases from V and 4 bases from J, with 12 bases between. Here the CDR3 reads CASSGTPGETQYF. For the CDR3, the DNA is TGTGCCAGCAGCGGGACACCAGGAGAGACCCAGTACTTC.

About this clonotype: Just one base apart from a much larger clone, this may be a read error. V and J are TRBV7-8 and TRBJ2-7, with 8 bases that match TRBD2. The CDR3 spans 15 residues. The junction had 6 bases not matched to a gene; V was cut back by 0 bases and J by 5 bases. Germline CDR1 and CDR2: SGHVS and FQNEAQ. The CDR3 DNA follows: TGTGCCAGCAGCTTAGCCGGCGGGAGGTCCGACGAGCAGTACTTC. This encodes CASSLAGGRSDEQYF.

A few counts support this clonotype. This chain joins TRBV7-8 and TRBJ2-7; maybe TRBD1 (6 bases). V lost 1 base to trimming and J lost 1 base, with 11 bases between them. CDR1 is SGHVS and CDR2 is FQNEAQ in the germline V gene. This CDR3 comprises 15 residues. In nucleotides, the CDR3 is TGTGCCAGCAGCTTAGAAAGGGGGAATTCCTACGAGCAGTACTTC. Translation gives CASSLERGNSYEQYF.

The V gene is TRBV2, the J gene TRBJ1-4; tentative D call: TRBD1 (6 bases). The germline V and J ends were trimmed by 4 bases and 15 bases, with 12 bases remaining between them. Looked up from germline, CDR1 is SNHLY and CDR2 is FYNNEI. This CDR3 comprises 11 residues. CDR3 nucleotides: TGTGCCAGCAGTGTTAACAGGGAGGTGTTTTTT. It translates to CASSVNREVFF.

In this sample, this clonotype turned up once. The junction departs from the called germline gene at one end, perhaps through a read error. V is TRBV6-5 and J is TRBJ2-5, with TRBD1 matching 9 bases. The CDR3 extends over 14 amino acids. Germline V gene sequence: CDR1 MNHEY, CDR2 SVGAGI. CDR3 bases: TGTGCCATCAGTTGGACAGGGGAAGGAGAGACCCAGTACTTC. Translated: CAISWTGEGETQYF.